This T cell receptor (beta chain) appears in the sequencing data of a study of blood T cell repertoires in COVID-19. This CDR3 spans 16 amino acids. Germline-derived CDR1 and CDR2 are MNHEY and SVGEGT. Trimming removed 4 bases from V and 2 bases from J, with 17 bases in between. Per the authors' pipeline: Using reference gene primer amplification, nucleated cell counts were estimated. Profiling relied on immunoSEQ multiplex PCR, and the TCRdb table lists in-frame clones only, not all of them. The V and J calls and clone size are taken from that table; D and trimming were inferred from the DNA. The repertoire holds under 300,000 clones, with around 87% as singletons. This clone was observed a few times.

The TCR comes from a woman in her seventies with active or convalescent COVID-19. The V call is TRBV6-2 or TRBV6-3, the J call TRBJ1-1; D may be TRBD1 (5 bases). Source material: peripheral blood. The CDR3 DNA reads TGTGCCAGCAGTTCTCTTCGTCGACAGTTTAACACTGAAGCTTTCTTT. It translates to CASSSLRRQFNTEAFF.